This TCR beta chain originates from a study of T cell repertoires in cytomegalovirus infection. On this clonotype: Its antigen is not identified.

Germline CDR1 MGHRA, CDR2 YSYEKL. V shed 8 bases and J shed 5 bases, with 9 bases lying between them. The CDR3 loop spans 12 amino acids. TCRdb analysed the reads with MiXCR anew, one entry per CDR3 protein. This sample carries 750,000 to 950,000 distinct CDR3 sequences, about 28% of them seen once, and the ten largest clones take about an eighth. This TCR was recovered from a human donor in good health (CMV status not recorded). Some clones in this sample may be carry-over from other donors' samples. Sequenced here: cultured CD8+ T cells from PBMCs, sampled from culture after CMV antigen stimulation. The chain employs TRBV4-1 and TRBJ2-2, with D tentatively TRBD1 (5 bases). The CDR3 loop reads CASVNRTGELFF. The CDR3 DNA is TGCGCCAGCGTAAACAGGACCGGGGAGCTGTTTTTT.